A single TCR beta chain is shown here with its context. What it recognizes is unknown. The CDR3 is 13 amino acids. Germline assignment: CDR1 GTSNPN and CDR2 SVGIG (reference sequence). V was cut by 3 bases and J by 6 bases, with 14 bases left in between. This specimen comes from a study of cytomegalovirus exposure and HLA in healthy donors. General study results and limits: Sequencing artifact likely explains a cluster of highly shared sequence variants. Versus the approximately 670-donor mean, an Asian-associated ancestry cluster reportedly showed fewer N-insertions in a later analysis. Being productive about 87% or about 30% of the time was typical of most TCR beta V segments in an earlier analysis.

The PCR used 60 Vbeta and 13 Jbeta primers. Here immunoSEQ multiplex PCR was the method, and the copy in TCRdb shows in-frame clones only, minus some. The data show roughly 110,000 clones, with approximately 84% seen just once and around 2.1% held by the top ten. Everyone who donated was a healthy bone marrow donor. This TCR was sampled from a man younger than 45 in good health and CMV-seronegative. Sequencing was done on a sample of PBMCs. The genes are TRBV30 and TRBJ1-2, with no clear D. CDR3 sequence: CAWSPPRGNGYTF. In DNA form, the CDR3 reads TGTGCCTGGAGCCCCCCGCGGGGTAATGGCTACACCTTC.